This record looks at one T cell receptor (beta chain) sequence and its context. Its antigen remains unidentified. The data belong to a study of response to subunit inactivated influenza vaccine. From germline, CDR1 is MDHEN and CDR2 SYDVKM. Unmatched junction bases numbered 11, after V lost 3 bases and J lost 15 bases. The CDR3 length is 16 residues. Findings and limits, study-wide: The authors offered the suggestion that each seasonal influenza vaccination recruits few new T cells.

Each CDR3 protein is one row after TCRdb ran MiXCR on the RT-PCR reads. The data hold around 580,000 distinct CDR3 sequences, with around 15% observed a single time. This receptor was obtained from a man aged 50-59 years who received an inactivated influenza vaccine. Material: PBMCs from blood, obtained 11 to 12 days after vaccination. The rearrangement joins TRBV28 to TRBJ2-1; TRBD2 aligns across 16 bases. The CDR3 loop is CASSFPSGTSGRGGFF. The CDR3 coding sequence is TGTGCCAGCAGTTTCCCCTCCGGGACTAGCGGGAGGGGAGGGTTCTTC.